The source of this TCR beta chain is a study of blood T cell repertoires in COVID-19. Produced via immunoSEQ multiplex PCR; TCRdb's table is partial and in-frame only. Found here are over 200,000 clones, approximately 89% of them singletons; the top ten hold approximately 3.7%. CDR3 size: 17 residues. The ends lost 3 bases at V and 9 bases at J; junction bases unmatched: 9. CDR1 is SGHTA, CDR2 FQGTGA, per germline. The source of this sequence is a woman aged 25 to 39 who had been exposed to COVID-19. The V and J genes are TRBV7-3 and TRBJ1-6; 12 nucleotides match TRBD1. Material for sequencing was PBMCs or T cells enriched from blood (not recorded which). CDR3 residues: CASSFLGPGQGASPLHF. Here the CDR3 DNA reads TGTGCCAGCAGCTTTTTAGGGCCGGGACAGGGGGCTTCACCCCTCCACTTT.